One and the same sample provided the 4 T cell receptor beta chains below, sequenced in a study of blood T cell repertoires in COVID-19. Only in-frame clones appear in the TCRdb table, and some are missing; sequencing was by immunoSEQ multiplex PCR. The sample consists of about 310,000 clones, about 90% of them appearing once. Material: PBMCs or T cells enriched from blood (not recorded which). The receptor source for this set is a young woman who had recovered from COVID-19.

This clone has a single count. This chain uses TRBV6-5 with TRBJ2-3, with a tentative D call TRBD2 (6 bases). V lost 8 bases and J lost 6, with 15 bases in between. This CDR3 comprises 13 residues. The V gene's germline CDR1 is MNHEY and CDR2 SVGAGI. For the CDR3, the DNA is TGTGCCAGCCGGCGGGATGAGGTGGATACGCAGTATTTT. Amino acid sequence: CASRRDEVDTQYF.

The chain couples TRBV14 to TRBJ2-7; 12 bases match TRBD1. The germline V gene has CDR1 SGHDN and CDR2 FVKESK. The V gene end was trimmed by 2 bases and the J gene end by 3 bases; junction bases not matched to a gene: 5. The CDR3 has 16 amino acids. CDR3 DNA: TGTGCCAGCAGCCAATTCCGGGACAGGGGGCTCTACGAGCAGTACTTC. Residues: CASSQFRDRGLYEQYF.

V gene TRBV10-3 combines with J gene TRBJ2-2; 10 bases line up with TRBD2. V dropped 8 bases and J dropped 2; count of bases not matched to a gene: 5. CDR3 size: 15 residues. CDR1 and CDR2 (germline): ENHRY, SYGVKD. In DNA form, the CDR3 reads TGTGCCATCCGGGCTAGCGGGAGTAACACCGGGGAGCTGTTTTTT. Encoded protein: CAIRASGSNTGELFF.

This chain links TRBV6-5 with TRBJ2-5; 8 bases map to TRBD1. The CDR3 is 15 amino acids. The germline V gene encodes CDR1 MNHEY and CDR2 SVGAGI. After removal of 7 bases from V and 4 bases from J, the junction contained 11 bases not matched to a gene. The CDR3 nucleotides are TGTGCCAGCAACTCGGGACAGGCAGGAGGAGAGACCCAGTACTTC. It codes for CASNSGQAGGETQYF.